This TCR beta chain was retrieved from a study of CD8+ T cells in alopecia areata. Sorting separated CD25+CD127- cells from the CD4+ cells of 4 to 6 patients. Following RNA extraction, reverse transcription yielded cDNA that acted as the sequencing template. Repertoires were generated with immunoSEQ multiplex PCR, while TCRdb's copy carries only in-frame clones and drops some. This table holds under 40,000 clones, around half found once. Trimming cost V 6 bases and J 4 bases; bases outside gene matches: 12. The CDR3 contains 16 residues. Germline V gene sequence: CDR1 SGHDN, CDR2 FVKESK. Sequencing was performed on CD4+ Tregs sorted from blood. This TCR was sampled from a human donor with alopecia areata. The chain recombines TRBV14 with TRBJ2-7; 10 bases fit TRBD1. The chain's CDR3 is CASSRTPGQGSYEQYF. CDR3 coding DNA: TGTGCCAGCAGTCGTACTCCGGGACAGGGGTCGTACGAGCAGTACTTC.